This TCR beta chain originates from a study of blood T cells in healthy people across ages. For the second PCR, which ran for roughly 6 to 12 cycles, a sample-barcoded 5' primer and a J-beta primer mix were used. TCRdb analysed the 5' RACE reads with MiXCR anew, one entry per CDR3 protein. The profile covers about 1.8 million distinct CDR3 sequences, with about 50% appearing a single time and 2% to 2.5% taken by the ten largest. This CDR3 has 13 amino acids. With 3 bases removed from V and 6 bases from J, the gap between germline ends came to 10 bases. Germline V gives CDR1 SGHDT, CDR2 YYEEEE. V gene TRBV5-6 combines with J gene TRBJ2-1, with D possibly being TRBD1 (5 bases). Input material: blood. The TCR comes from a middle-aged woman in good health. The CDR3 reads CASSSGFFNEQFF. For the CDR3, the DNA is TGTGCCAGCAGCTCAGGGTTTTTCAATGAGCAGTTCTTC.